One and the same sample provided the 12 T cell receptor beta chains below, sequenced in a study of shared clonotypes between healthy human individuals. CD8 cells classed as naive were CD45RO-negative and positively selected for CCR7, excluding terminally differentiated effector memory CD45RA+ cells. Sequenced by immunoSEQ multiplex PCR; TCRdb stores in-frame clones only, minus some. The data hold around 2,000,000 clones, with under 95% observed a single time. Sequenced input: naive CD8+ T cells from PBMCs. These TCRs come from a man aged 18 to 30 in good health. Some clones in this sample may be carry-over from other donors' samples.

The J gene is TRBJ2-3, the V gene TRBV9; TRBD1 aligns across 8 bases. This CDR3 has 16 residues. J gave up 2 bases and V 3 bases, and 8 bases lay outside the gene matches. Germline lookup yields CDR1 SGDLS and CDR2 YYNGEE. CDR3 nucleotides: TGTGCCAGCAGCGACCCCGGGACAGGTCTCACAGATACGCAGTATTTT. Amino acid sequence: CASSDPGTGLTDTQYF.

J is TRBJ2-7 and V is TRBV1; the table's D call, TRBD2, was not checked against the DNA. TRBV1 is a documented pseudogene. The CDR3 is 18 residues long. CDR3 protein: CTSSRGTSGRSAFYEQYF. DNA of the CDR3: TGCACCAGCAGCCGAGGGACTAGCGGGAGGTCCGCCTTCTACGAGCAGTACTTC.

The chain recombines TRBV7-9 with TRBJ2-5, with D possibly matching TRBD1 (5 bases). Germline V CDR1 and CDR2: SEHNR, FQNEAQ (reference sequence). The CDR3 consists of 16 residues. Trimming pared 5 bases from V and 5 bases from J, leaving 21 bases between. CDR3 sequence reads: CASSQGSALIEETQYF. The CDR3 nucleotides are TGTGCCAGCAGCCAGGGTTCAGCATTAATCGAGGAGACCCAGTACTTC.

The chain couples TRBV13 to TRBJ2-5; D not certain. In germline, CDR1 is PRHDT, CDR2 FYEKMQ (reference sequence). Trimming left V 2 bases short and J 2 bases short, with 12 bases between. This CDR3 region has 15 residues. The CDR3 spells CASSLYRVGQETQYF. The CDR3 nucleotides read TGTGCCAGCAGCTTATATCGGGTCGGGCAAGAGACCCAGTACTTC.

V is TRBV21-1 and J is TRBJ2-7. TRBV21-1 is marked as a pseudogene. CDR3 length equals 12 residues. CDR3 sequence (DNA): TGTGCCAGCAGCAAAGTGGGAAGCCCACAGTACTTC. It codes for CASSKVGSPQYF.

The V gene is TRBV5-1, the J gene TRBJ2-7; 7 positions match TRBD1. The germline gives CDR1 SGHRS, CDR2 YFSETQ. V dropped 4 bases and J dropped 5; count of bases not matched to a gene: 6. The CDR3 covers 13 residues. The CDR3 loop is CASSPTGTHEQYF. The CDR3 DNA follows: TGCGCCAGCAGCCCGACAGGGACACACGAGCAGTACTTC.

Here the CDR3 DNA reads TGTGCCAGCAGCTATCCCCCGGGACAGGCAGTTTTGGAGCAGTACTTC. This codes for CASSYPPGQAVLEQYF. This chain links TRBV28 with TRBJ2-7; the match to TRBD1 covers 8 bases. Germline CDR1 MDHEN, CDR2 SYDVKM. The CDR3 consists of 16 residues. V shed 6 bases, J shed 7 bases, and the junction held 17 bases outside the gene matches. Full variable domain (outside the CDR3, taken from reference TRBV28 and TRBJ2-7): DVKVTQSSRYLVKRTGEKVFLECVQDMDHENMFWYRQDPGLGLRLIYFSYDVKMKEKGDIPEGYSVSREKKERFSLILESASTNQTSMYLCASSYPPGQAVLEQYFGPGTRLTVT.

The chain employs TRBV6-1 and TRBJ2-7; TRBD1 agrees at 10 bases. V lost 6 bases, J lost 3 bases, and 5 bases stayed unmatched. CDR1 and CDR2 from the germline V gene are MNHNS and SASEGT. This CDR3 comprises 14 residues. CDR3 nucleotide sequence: TGTGCCAGCAGAGGGACAGGGGACTTCTACGAGCAGTACTTC. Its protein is CASRGTGDFYEQYF.

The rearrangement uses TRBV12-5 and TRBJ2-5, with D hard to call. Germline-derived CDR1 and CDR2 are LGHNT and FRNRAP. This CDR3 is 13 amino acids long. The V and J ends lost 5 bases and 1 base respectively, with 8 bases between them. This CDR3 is CASGGGVQETQYF. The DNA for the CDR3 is TGTGCTAGTGGTGGTGGGGTCCAAGAGACCCAGTACTTC.

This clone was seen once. CDR3 region: CASSPGGGQYSYEQYF. CDR3 in DNA: TGTGCCAGCAGCCCCGGGGGGGGACAGTACTCCTACGAGCAGTACTTC. This sequence joins TRBV5-6 and TRBJ2-5, with a weak D call TRBD2 (8 bases). With the DNA end fitting TRBJ2-7 better, the J assignment may be wrong. Germline loops: CDR1 SGHDT, CDR2 YYEEEE. This CDR3 has 16 residues.

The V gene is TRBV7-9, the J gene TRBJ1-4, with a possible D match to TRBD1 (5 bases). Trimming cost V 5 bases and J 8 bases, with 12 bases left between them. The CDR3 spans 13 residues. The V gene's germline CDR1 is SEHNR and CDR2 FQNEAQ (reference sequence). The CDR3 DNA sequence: TGTGCCAGCAGCCCAATAAACAGGGAAAAACTGTTTTTT. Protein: CASSPINREKLFF.

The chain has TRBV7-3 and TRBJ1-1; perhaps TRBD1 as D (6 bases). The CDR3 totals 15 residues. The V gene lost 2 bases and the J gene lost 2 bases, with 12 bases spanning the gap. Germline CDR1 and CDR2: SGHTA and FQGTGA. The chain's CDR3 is CASSLDGGRNTEAFF. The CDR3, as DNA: TGTGCCAGCAGCTTAGATGGGGGCCGTAACACTGAAGCTTTCTTT.